This T cell receptor beta chain is drawn from a study of identical twins (dated by TCRdb to 2015 to 2016). Regarding the study in general: The study deep-sequenced TCR alpha and beta repertoires from monozygotic twins, unrelated adults of various ages and cord blood to test whether fetal clonotypes persist. To rule out contamination, replicate twin experiments were performed at different times with different library preparation protocols. The paper's findings and limits, for the study overall: Invariant T cells such as MAIT and iNKT could partly confound zero-insertion analyses, although diverse VJ usage argued against such confounding for most clonotypes. Abundant cord blood beta clonotypes had fewer insertions, young adult naive repertoires showed a similar but weaker trend, and memory repertoires showed no such trend. Because the same donors could not be followed over many years, the conclusions relied on cross-sectional statistical analysis. Compared with coincidental sharing between unrelated individuals, out-of-frame TCR alpha sequences shared between twins had an excess of sequences with low generation probability. Recombination models systematically underestimated out-of-frame TCR alpha sharing in monozygotic twins but agreed with sharing between unrelated individuals. Excess twin sharing in beta out-of-frame sequences was weaker because fewer shared sequences lowered the signal-to-noise ratio.

For this clonotype: The specificity of this receptor is unknown. Per-nucleotide qualities are absent, and no much larger clonotype sits a single base away.

The library came from 5' RACE. Instrument used: Illumina HiSeq 2000. A universal primer binding site was added through template switching, and the final cDNA carried a unique molecular identifier so that TCR cDNA molecules could be counted accurately. Specific primers in the conserved constant-segment region were used to synthesize first-strand cDNA for TCR alpha and beta chains. To control for contamination, every cDNA library was double barcoded, receiving both a SMART-Mk sample barcode and Illumina barcodes. Two successive PCR steps introduced TruSeq adapter sequences along with Illumina sample barcodes. The TCR alpha and beta cDNA libraries were sequenced on the Illumina HiSeq platform using custom primers. As for the authors' bioinformatics: Unique molecular identifiers were extracted from raw reads with MiGEC, and CDR3 positions were determined with MiXCR. Recombination models were inferred per individual with the repgenHMM and IGoR tools using an EM algorithm. The tcR package in R was used for shared clonotype analysis, with sharing normalized by the product of cloneset sizes. Out-of-frame nonproductive sequences were analyzed to study raw recombination free of thymic and clonal selection effects. TCRdb reprocessed the public reads (quality trimming at Q25 with fastp, clone calling with MiXCR) and kept in-frame beta chains. Each entry is one CDR3 protein sequence, shown with its most common DNA and genes. Clone size and V and J calls follow TCRdb, not the original study. The sample table shows about 530,000 distinct CDR3 sequences, and 15% are seen once. 0.44% of the sample goes to the ten largest clones.

From the germline V gene (reference sequence), CDR1 is DFQATT and CDR2 is SNEGSKA. The germline V end is reduced by 5 bases and the J end by 5 bases; junction bases left unmatched: 6. Measured from the cysteine to the phenylalanine, the CDR3 is 14 residues long. Here the CDR3 DNA is all that survives: 42 bases in frame from base 1. Only healthy Caucasian donors were included. Three pairs of female monozygotic twins, all aged 18 to 29 years, made up the twin cohort. Positive isolation kits from Invitrogen were used to isolate the CD4+ and CD8+ T cell populations. This sample was shared with a second study, whose subject was yellow fever vaccine responses in identical twins. As that second paper reports: The authors reported that the T cell response to vaccination in identical twins appeared partly convergent and partly personalized. Focusing on identical twins, the study followed the T cell clones that responded to the vaccine, and did so with precision.

The receptor's source is a woman aged 18-30 years in good health. Recombination joined TRBV20-1 with TRBJ2-1, with 10 junctional bases fitting TRBD1. The sample comprised CD4+ T cells sorted from blood. The encoded CDR3 is CSAAGTGAHNEQFF. The DNA reads as follows: TGCAGTGCTGCCGGGACAGGGGCTCACAATGAGCAGTTCTTC.